These 11 T cell receptor beta chains originate from one sample sequenced in a study of OX40 agonist ivuxolimab in advanced cancers. Repertoires were generated with immunoSEQ multiplex PCR, while TCRdb's copy carries only in-frame clones and drops some. The sample carries 65,000 or so clones, roughly 85% recorded once. Sequencing was performed on CD4+ or CD8+ T cells sorted from blood, taken in a trial of the OX40 agonist ivuxolimab. All receptors come from an adult with an advanced solid tumor such as melanoma, head and neck, liver or kidney cancer.

This sequence joins TRBV6-5 and TRBJ1-4, with 9 bases aligning to TRBD1. V was pared by 6 bases and J by 8 bases, with 7 bases of the junction left unmatched. This CDR3 has 14 residues. CDR1 and CDR2 (germline): MNHEY, SVGAGI. CDR3 residues: CASRRTGVGEKLFF. CDR3 coding DNA: TGTGCCAGCAGGCGGACAGGGGTAGGAGAAAAACTGTTTTTT.

The gene calls are TRBV30 and TRBJ2-3, with 10 bases fitting TRBD2. CDR3 length equals 15 residues. The germline V gene encodes CDR1 GTSNPN and CDR2 SVGIG (reference sequence). The V segment lost 4 bases and the J segment 4 bases; nucleotides outside the gene matches: 8. CDR3 sequence reads: CAWNRLAGPADTQYF. The CDR3 DNA reads TGTGCCTGGAACCGACTAGCGGGCCCAGCAGATACGCAGTATTTT. The variable domain in full, completed from reference TRBV30 and TRBJ2-3, reads SQTIHQWPATLVQPVGSPLSLECTVEGTSNPNLYWYRQAAGRGLQLLFYSVGIGQISSEVPQNLSASRPQDRQFILSSKKLLLSDSGFYLCAWNRLAGPADTQYFGPGTRLTVL.

The rearrangement uses TRBV5-6 and TRBJ2-5, with 12 bases aligning to TRBD2. Trimming removed 3 bases from V and 5 bases from J; junction bases left unmatched: 11. This CDR3 has 17 amino acids. The germline CDR1 and CDR2 sequences are SGHDT and YYEEEE. CDR3 in DNA: TGTGCCAGCAGCTCCGCGCTAGCGGGGGGGCTAGGGGAGACCCAGTACTTC. The encoded protein is CASSSALAGGLGETQYF.

The chain is built from TRBV29-1 and TRBJ1-1, with unresolved D. V was pared by 4 bases and J by 4 bases, with 16 bases between. CDR3 length equals 14 residues. Germline CDR1 and CDR2: SQVTM and ANQGSEA. CDR3 nucleotide sequence: TGCAGCGTTGGAGTCGAGGTCGGTCGCACTGAAGCTTTCTTT. It specifies CSVGVEVGRTEAFF. Full variable domain (rest looked up from reference TRBV29-1 and TRBJ1-1): SAVISQKPSRDICQRGTSLTIQCQVDSQVTMMFWYRQQPGQSLTLIATANQGSEATYESGFVIDKFPISRPNLTFSTLTVSNMSPEDSSIYLCSVGVEVGRTEAFFGQGTRLTVV.

The rearrangement uses TRBV5-6 and TRBJ2-7; 7 positions agree with TRBD1. Germline V gene lookup returns CDR1 SGHDT and CDR2 YYEEEE. J lost 1 base, V lost 3 bases, and 1 base had no gene match. This CDR3 region has 13 residues. The CDR3 coding sequence is TGTGCCAGCAGCTCGACAGGGTCCTACGAGCAGTACTTC. Translating it yields CASSSTGSYEQYF. The entire variable domain, with the rest obtained from reference TRBV5-6 and TRBJ2-7, is as follows: DAGVTQSPTHLIKTRGQQVTLRCSPKSGHDTVSWYQQALGQGPQFIFQYYEEEERQRGNFPDRFSGHQFPNYSSELNVNALLLGDSALYLCASSSTGSYEQYFGPGTRLTVT.

The chain is built from TRBV29-1 and TRBJ1-1; 8 positions agree with TRBD1. Trimming at V came to 2 bases and at J to 7 bases, leaving 6 bases not matched to a gene. The CDR3 contains 13 residues. From germline, CDR1 is SQVTM and CDR2 ANQGSEA. CDR3 residues: CSVEQGAGIEAFF. CDR3 bases: TGCAGCGTTGAACAGGGGGCTGGCATTGAAGCTTTCTTT.

The chain joins TRBV7-9 to TRBJ1-6; D call uncertain. CDR1 SEHNR and CDR2 FQNEAQ come from the germline V gene (reference sequence). The CDR3 extends over 15 amino acids. The V gene lost 2 bases and the J gene lost 5 bases, with 10 bases spanning the gap. CDR3 nucleotides: TGTGCCAGCAGCTTATCCCGACGGGATAATTCACCCCTCCACTTT. It encodes CASSLSRRDNSPLHF. The variable domain in full, with the rest retrieved from reference TRBV7-9 and TRBJ1-6, is DTGVSQNPRHKITKRGQNVTFRCDPISEHNRLYWYRQTLGQGPEFLTYFQNEAQLEKSRLLSDRFSAERPKGSFSTLEIQRTEQGDSAMYLCASSLSRRDNSPLHFGNGTRLTVT.

In nucleotides, the CDR3 is TGTGCCAGCAGCCCTCAGCGGGGGGGCCGAGAGACCCAGTACTTC. Translation: CASSPQRGGRETQYF. This chain joins TRBV5-4 and TRBJ2-5; TRBD2 aligns across 10 bases. The V and J ends lost 4 bases and 4 bases, in that order; junction bases with no gene match: 7. Germline V gene data show CDR1 as SGHNT and CDR2 as YYREEE (reference sequence). This CDR3 has 15 residues.

J is TRBJ1-1 and V is TRBV28; D is undetermined. Between the trimmed V and J ends, which lost 7 bases and 3 bases, there was a span of 12 bases. CDR3 size: 13 residues. The germline V gene has CDR1 MDHEN and CDR2 SYDVKM. This chain's CDR3 is CASNRLSDTEAFF. DNA for the CDR3: TGTGCCAGCAATCGGTTATCGGACACTGAAGCTTTCTTT.

CDR3 coding DNA: TGTGCCAGCTCAAGAGGAGATGGGGAGACCCAGTACTTC. Translation: CASSRGDGETQYF. The V call is TRBV18, the J call TRBJ2-5, with unresolved D. V was pared by 5 bases and J by 5 bases, with 12 bases between. Germline CDR1 KGHSH, CDR2 LQKENI. The CDR3 length is 13 residues.

The chain is built from TRBV6-5 and TRBJ1-2, with 7 bases matching TRBD1. The CDR3 has 12 residues. The V gene's germline CDR1 is MNHEY and CDR2 SVGAGI. Trimming at V came to 7 bases and at J to 8 bases, leaving 7 bases not matched to a gene. The CDR3 coding sequence is TGTGCCAGCACTCAGGGGGAGGAAGGCTACACCTTC. Translating gives CASTQGEEGYTF.